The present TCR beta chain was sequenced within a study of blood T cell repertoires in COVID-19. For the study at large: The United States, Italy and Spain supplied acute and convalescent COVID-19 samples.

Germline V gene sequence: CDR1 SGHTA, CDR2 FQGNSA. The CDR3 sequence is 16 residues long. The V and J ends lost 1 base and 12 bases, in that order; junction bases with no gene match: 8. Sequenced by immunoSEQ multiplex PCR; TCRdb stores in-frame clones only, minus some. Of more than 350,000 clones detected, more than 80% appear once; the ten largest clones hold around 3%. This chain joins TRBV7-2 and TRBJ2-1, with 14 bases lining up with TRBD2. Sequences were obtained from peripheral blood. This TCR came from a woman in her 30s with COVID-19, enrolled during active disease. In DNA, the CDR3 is TGTGCCAGCAGCTTAGGGGGACTAGCGGGAGAAGTGGCGCAGTTCTTC. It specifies CASSLGGLAGEVAQFF.